These 22 T cell receptor beta chains came from one sample sequenced in a study of Ad26.COV2.S vaccination and SARS-CoV-2 variants. Documented treatment: roughly 18 received Ad26.COV2.S at low or high dose, single or two shots; about 5 received placebo; per-sample allocation not given. On day 63 after the first injection, vaccine and placebo recipients gave samples. The data were produced by immunoSEQ multiplex PCR, yet TCRdb's version contains in-frame clones alone and is incomplete. The top ten hold around 1.4% of the sample, which has hundreds of thousands of clones, about 89% seen once. This sample comprised peripheral blood, obtained in a trial of Ad26.COV2.S vaccine versus placebo. The receptors shown here come from a person between 18 and 65 years old who received the Ad26.COV2.S COVID-19 vaccine or a placebo.

The chain couples TRBV15 to TRBJ1-5; TRBD1 matches 8 bases. The germline V gene encodes CDR1 LNHNV and CDR2 YYDKDF (reference sequence). The CDR3 runs 16 residues. V was pared by 0 bases and J by 7 bases, with 8 bases of the junction left unmatched. CDR3 protein: CATSRDRTGRGQPQHF. DNA for the CDR3: TGTGCCACCAGCAGAGATCGGACAGGGCGAGGACAGCCCCAGCATTTT.

Remarks on this clone: Other nucleotide sequences from this sample produce the same CDR3. V gene TRBV5-5 combines with J gene TRBJ1-1; unclear D gene. This CDR3 is built from 11 residues. The germline CDR1 and CDR2 sequences are SGHKS and YYEKEE (reference sequence). The V end was cut by 2 bases, the J end by 2 bases, with 1 base between. This CDR3 is CASSLNTEAFF. Here the CDR3 DNA reads TGTGCCAGCAGCTTAAACACTGAAGCTTTCTTT.

The chain couples TRBV6-1 to TRBJ2-5; weak D call: TRBD1 (6 bases). In germline, CDR1 is MNHNS, CDR2 SASEGT. The CDR3 loop spans 13 amino acids. The V end was cut by 2 bases, the J end by 4 bases, with 8 bases between. This CDR3 reads CASSENRVETQYF. The CDR3 DNA reads TGTGCCAGCAGTGAAAACAGGGTAGAGACCCAGTACTTC.

In its sample, this clone was seen once. The chain employs TRBV6-5 and TRBJ2-2, with D possibly matching TRBD1 (5 bases). V gave up 10 bases and J gave up 6 bases, with 12 bases separating them. CDR3 length: 12 residues. Per germline, CDR1 MNHEY and CDR2 SVGAGI. The CDR3 sequence is CATYKGAGELFF. Here the CDR3 DNA reads TGTGCCACCTATAAAGGGGCCGGGGAGCTGTTTTTT.

This clone has a single count. The J gene is TRBJ2-7, the V gene TRBV5-1; D remains ambiguous. Germline CDR1 is SGHRS and CDR2 is YFSETQ. Trimming removed 2 bases from V and 2 bases from J, with 5 bases in between. CDR3 length: 12 amino acids. CDR3 nucleotide sequence: TGCGCCAGCAGCTTTGTCCCCTACGAGCAGTACTTC. As protein: CASSFVPYEQYF.

This chain links TRBV19 with TRBJ2-2; perhaps TRBD1 as D (6 bases). There are 12 residues in the CDR3. The V gene lost 10 bases and the J gene lost 6 bases, with 12 bases spanning the gap. Per the germline V gene, CDR1 is LNHDA and CDR2 is SQIVND (reference sequence). CDR3 in amino acids: CATRGSPGELFF. The CDR3 bases are TGTGCCACCAGGGGTTCACCCGGGGAGCTGTTTTTT. Drawing the rest from reference TRBV19 and TRBJ2-2, the complete variable domain is DGGITQSPKYLFRKEGQNVTLSCEQNLNHDAMYWYRQDPGQGLRLIYYSQIVNDFQKGDIAEGYSVSREKKESFPLTVTSAQKNPTAFYLCATRGSPGELFFGEGSRLTVL.

In DNA form, the CDR3 reads TGTGCCAGCAGGATGCGACAGGGGAATTCACCCCTCCACTTT. Protein: CASRMRQGNSPLHF. This sequence joins TRBV7-2 and TRBJ1-6; TRBD1 agrees at 8 bases. V lost 6 bases and J lost 7; bases outside the gene matches: 5. Germline lookup yields CDR1 SGHTA and CDR2 FQGNSA. The CDR3 runs to 14 residues.

V and J are TRBV6-2 or TRBV6-3 and TRBJ1-2, with D uncertain. From germline, CDR1 is MNHEY and CDR2 SVGEGT. V was trimmed by 2 bases and J by 0 bases, leaving 16 bases between them. The CDR3 is 17 residues long. DNA for the CDR3: TGTGCCAGCAGTTACGAAAGGCGGCAGGCGACTAACTATGGCTACACCTTC. It encodes CASSYERRQATNYGYTF.

The rearrangement links TRBV25-1 to TRBJ2-7; TRBD2 agrees at 11 bases. This CDR3 is built from 14 residues. V gave up 9 bases and J gave up 0 bases; unmatched junction bases: 4. Germline CDR1 MGHDK, CDR2 SYGVNS. CDR3 amino acids: CASLGTSGSYEQYF. The CDR3 DNA follows: TGTGCCAGTCTCGGGACTAGCGGCTCCTACGAGCAGTACTTC.

The chain carries TRBV16 and TRBJ2-4, with 8 bases matching TRBD1. The CDR3 consists of 16 residues. Germline V gene sequence: CDR1 KGHSY, CDR2 FQNENV. Germline trimming cut 3 bases from V and 0 bases from J; bases unmatched to any gene: 4. Here the CDR3 reads CASSHSDRGAKNIQYF. DNA for the CDR3: TGTGCCAGCAGCCACTCCGACAGGGGAGCCAAAAACATTCAGTACTTC.

The V gene is TRBV6-2 or TRBV6-3, the J gene TRBJ1-5; D possibly corresponds to TRBD1 (6 bases). With 2 bases removed from V and 1 base from J, the gap between germline ends came to 9 bases. Germline-derived CDR1 and CDR2 are MNHEY and SVGEGT. The CDR3 has 15 residues. For the CDR3, the DNA is TGTGCCAGCAGTTACCGGGGGGCGAGCAATCAGCCCCAGCATTTT. It codes for CASSYRGASNQPQHF.

V and J are TRBV10-3 and TRBJ2-3, with 11 bases aligning to TRBD1. This CDR3 region has 16 residues. The J segment lost 4 bases and the V segment lost 3 bases, leaving 6 bases of the junction unmatched. CDR1 ENHRY and CDR2 SYGVKD come from the germline V gene. The CDR3: CAISDSDRGRADTQYF. The CDR3 nucleotides read TGTGCCATCAGTGACTCGGACAGGGGGCGAGCAGATACGCAGTATTTT.

The J gene is TRBJ1-5, the V gene TRBV7-2, with D possibly matching TRBD1 (5 bases). The CDR3 has 15 residues. Trimming left V 1 base short and J 4 bases short, with 11 bases between. Looked up from germline, CDR1 is SGHTA and CDR2 is FQGNSA. CDR3 amino acids: CASSLVGAGNQPQHF. In DNA form, the CDR3 reads TGTGCCAGCAGCTTAGTAGGGGCTGGTAATCAGCCCCAGCATTTT.

The chain employs TRBV7-9 and TRBJ1-2, with 8 bases lining up with TRBD1. J lost 8 bases, V lost 0 bases, and 8 bases had no gene match. CDR1 SEHNR and CDR2 FQNEAQ come from the germline V gene (reference sequence). The CDR3 has 15 amino acids. The CDR3 sequence is CASSLAIGQGLGYTF. The CDR3 DNA reads TGTGCCAGCAGCTTAGCGATCGGACAGGGTTTAGGCTACACCTTC.

The rearrangement links TRBV5-1 to TRBJ1-4; 9 bases agree with TRBD1. In germline, CDR1 is SGHRS, CDR2 YFSETQ. The CDR3 totals 16 residues. The V gene end was trimmed by 4 bases and the J gene end by 0 bases; junction bases not matched to a gene: 4. CDR3 in amino acids: CASSRDRVATNEKLFF. CDR3 bases: TGCGCCAGCAGCCGGGACAGGGTTGCAACTAATGAAAAACTGTTTTTT. The full variable domain, with the rest looked up from reference TRBV5-1 and TRBJ1-4, is KAGVTQTPRYLIKTRGQQVTLSCSPISGHRSVSWYQQTPGQGLQFLFEYFSETQRNKGNFPGRFSGRQFSNSRSEMNVSTLELGDSALYLCASSRDRVATNEKLFFGSGTQLSVL.

The CDR3 spells CAWSVQSDQPQHF. The CDR3, as DNA: TGTGCCTGGAGTGTACAGAGCGACCAGCCCCAGCATTTT. The chain joins TRBV30 to TRBJ1-5; D call uncertain. With 0 bases removed from V and 7 bases from J, the gap between germline ends came to 10 bases. CDR1 and CDR2 (germline): GTSNPN, SVGIG (reference sequence). The CDR3 has 13 amino acids.

V gene TRBV4-1 combines with J gene TRBJ2-3, with no clear D. The CDR3 runs 14 residues. CDR1 and CDR2 from the germline V gene are MGHRA and YSYEKL. The germline V and J ends were trimmed by 0 bases and 2 bases, with 6 bases remaining between them. CDR3 bases: TGCGCCAGCAGCCAAGAGGGCACCACAGATACGCAGTATTTT. Its translation is CASSQEGTTDTQYF.

This clone was detected only once. The J gene is TRBJ1-1, the V gene TRBV24-1, with 9 bases matching TRBD1. Germline V CDR1 and CDR2: KGHDR, SFDVKD. The CDR3 is 14 residues long. The trim removed 9 bases at V and 9 bases at J, leaving 13 bases unmatched. The CDR3 coding sequence is TGTGCCACCCCAAGCCCCTGGGACAGGGCAAAAGCTTTCTTT. It encodes CATPSPWDRAKAFF.

The rearrangement links TRBV6-5 to TRBJ2-7; D gene ambiguous. The V gene lost 4 bases and the J gene lost 3 bases, with 7 bases spanning the gap. Germline V gives CDR1 MNHEY, CDR2 SVGAGI. There are 12 residues in the CDR3. The CDR3 coding sequence is TGTGCCAGCAGTTCCAACAACTACGAGCAGTACTTC. Translated: CASSSNNYEQYF.

The chain recombines TRBV29-1 with TRBJ1-1; D is possibly TRBD1 (6 bases). V dropped 4 bases and J dropped 5 bases, with 11 bases sitting between them. This CDR3 contains 12 residues. Per germline, CDR1 SQVTM and CDR2 ANQGSEA. For the CDR3, the DNA is TGCAGCGTTGGGAAAGGGGGGACTGAAGCTTTCTTT. Translated, it gives CSVGKGGTEAFF.

The chain joins TRBV7-2 to TRBJ2-3; TRBD1 agrees at 11 bases. The germline gives CDR1 SGHTA, CDR2 FQGNSA. With 5 bases clipped from V and 0 bases from J, the junction kept 7 bases outside the gene matches. CDR3 size: 17 residues. In nucleotides, the CDR3 is TGTGCCAGCAGCAACCGGGACAGGGGGATGAGCACAGATACGCAGTATTTT. Translated: CASSNRDRGMSTDTQYF.

The chain carries TRBV3-1 (or the pseudogene TRBV3-2) and TRBJ2-7, with D possibly matching TRBD2 (6 bases). Between the trimmed V and J ends, which lost 4 bases and 3 bases, there was a span of 22 bases. CDR1 LGHDT and CDR2 YNNKEL come from the germline V gene (reference sequence). CDR3 length: 17 residues. In nucleotides, the CDR3 is TGTGCCAGCAGCCTCGGTGGAGGGGCCGTACCAAGCTACGAGCAGTACTTC. It is translated as CASSLGGGAVPSYEQYF.